This T cell receptor beta chain was observed in a study of T-cell memory formation after mild COVID-19. Study observations and caveats: Mainly in CM and EM were contracting CD4+ clones; CD8+ were in EMRA.

The CDR3 sequence is 13 residues long. For this clonotype: Its antigen is not known.

Using its own MiXCR run on the 5' RACE reads, TCRdb lists one record per CDR3 protein. Found here are fewer than 150,000 distinct CDR3 sequences, around 6.3% of them singletons; the top ten hold around 2%. The TCR was taken from an adult woman who had mild COVID-19 (a few samples of this study predate the infection). Cell type and time point are not known. The chain uses TRBV21-1 and TRBJ1-2; no check of the table's D call, TRBD1, against the DNA was made. TRBV21-1 is noted as a pseudogene. The sequenced sample was PBMCs or a T cell subset sorted from them (not recorded which). The CDR3 sequence: CASSKGRGRGYTF. CDR3 coding DNA: TGTGCCAGCAGCAAAGGCCGGGGGCGCGGCTACACCTTC.